This passage covers 26 T cell receptor beta chains from one sample sequenced in a study of beta chain features in type 1 diabetes. All of the isolated RNA was reverse transcribed, so expressed TCRB transcripts were sequenced. The table came from immunoSEQ multiplex PCR; TCRdb's copy has only in-frame clones and leaves some out. The repertoire holds 200,000 to 250,000 clones, with 25% to 30% as singletons. Sequencing input: central memory CD4+ T cells from blood. The source of these receptors is a man younger than 40 in good health.

In its sample, this clone was seen a few times. The chain has TRBV18 and TRBJ2-1, with TRBD2 identical over 7 bases. The ends lost 6 bases at V and 8 bases at J; junction bases unmatched: 7. The CDR3 contains 13 residues. CDR1 KGHSH and CDR2 LQKENI come from the germline V gene. The CDR3 DNA reads TGTGCCAGCTCGGGGGAGGGTCGCGATGAGCAGTTCTTC. Protein: CASSGEGRDEQFF.

This clone has a handful of counts. CDR3 bases: TGTGCCAGCAGCCCTCTGACAGGTCAGGTCGCCGGGGAGCTGTTTTTT. Translating it yields CASSPLTGQVAGELFF. The chain recombines TRBV7-2 with TRBJ2-2, with a weak D call TRBD1 (6 bases). The CDR3 has 16 amino acids. Germline V gives CDR1 SGHTA, CDR2 FQGNSA. The V and J ends lost 5 bases and 6 bases respectively, with 19 bases between them.

V usage is TRBV11-2 and J usage is TRBJ1-6; TRBD1 matches at 9 bases. The trim removed 0 bases at V and 10 bases at J, leaving 10 bases unmatched. This CDR3 comprises 17 residues. CDR1 is SGHAT, CDR2 FQNNGV, per germline. The DNA of the CDR3 is TGTGCCAGCAGCTTAGACGGACAGGGGTACCTTAGCTCACCCCTCCACTTT. It translates to CASSLDGQGYLSSPLHF.

The rearrangement joins TRBV27 to TRBJ1-1; tentative D call: TRBD1 (6 bases). The CDR3 loop spans 15 amino acids. V shed 7 bases and J shed 0 bases, with 15 bases lying between them. Germline CDR1 is MNHEY and CDR2 is SMNVEV (reference sequence). CDR3 protein: CASNPRTALNTEAFF. The CDR3 nucleotides read TGTGCCAGCAACCCAAGGACAGCTTTGAACACTGAAGCTTTCTTT.

This rearrangement joins TRBV7-2 to TRBJ1-6, with 7 bases matching TRBD1. The CDR3 length is 15 residues. V lost 3 bases, J lost 6 bases, and 5 bases stayed unmatched. Germline CDR1 reads SGHTA; CDR2 reads FQGNSA. In DNA form, the CDR3 reads TGTGCCAGCAGCTTGTCCGGGACAGCTAATTCACCCCTCCACTTT. It encodes CASSLSGTANSPLHF. The whole variable domain, filled in from reference TRBV7-2 and TRBJ1-6, reads GAGVSQSPSNKVTEKGKDVELRCDPISGHTALYWYRQSLGQGLEFLIYFQGNSAPDKSGLPSDRFSAERTGGSVSTLTIQRTQQEDSAVYLCASSLSGTANSPLHFGNGTRLTVT.

This clone was seen only a few times. The V and J genes are TRBV27 and TRBJ2-5; no firm D call. The CDR3 is made up of 10 amino acids. Germline V gene data show CDR1 as MNHEY and CDR2 as SMNVEV (reference sequence). Trimming left V 6 bases short and J 1 base short, with 0 bases between. The chain's CDR3 is CASSQETQYF. Here the CDR3 DNA reads TGTGCCAGCAGCCAAGAGACCCAGTACTTC.

Notes on this clone: Other DNA sequences in this specimen translate into the identical CDR3. CDR3 DNA: TGTGCCAGCTCACCAGAGGGTTTACAGATGAACACTGAAGCTTTCTTT. It yields the protein CASSPEGLQMNTEAFF. This chain uses TRBV18 with TRBJ1-1; no clear D gene. In germline, CDR1 is KGHSH, CDR2 LQKENI. With 2 bases removed from V and 0 bases from J, the gap between germline ends came to 13 bases. The CDR3 covers 16 residues.

The gene calls are TRBV29-1 and TRBJ2-1, with TRBD1 matching 9 bases. The CDR3 is made up of 16 amino acids. Germline V gives CDR1 SQVTM, CDR2 ANQGSEA. V lost 5 bases and J lost 4; bases outside the gene matches: 12. DNA of the CDR3: TGCAGCGTTTTTGCCCCTCCGGGACAGGGTTACAATGAGCAGTTCTTC. This encodes CSVFAPPGQGYNEQFF.

This clone came up once. The chain recombines TRBV25-1 with TRBJ2-7; D uncertain. V was trimmed by 0 bases and J by 2 bases, leaving 17 bases between them. CDR1 is MGHDK and CDR2 is SYGVNS in the germline V gene. The CDR3 has 17 residues. As DNA, the CDR3 is TGTGCCAGCAGTGAATACCCCGGCGCAGGTTCCACCTACGAGCAGTACTTC. Amino acids: CASSEYPGAGSTYEQYF.

The chain joins TRBV19 to TRBJ2-7, with D possibly TRBD2 on 6 matching bases. The germline CDR1 and CDR2 sequences are LNHDA and SQIVND (reference sequence). This CDR3 is built from 13 residues. Trimming stripped 8 bases from V and 4 bases from J, with 15 bases between. The CDR3 DNA is TGTGCCAGTGCAACTGAGGCGGGATACGAGCAGTACTTC. This translates into CASATEAGYEQYF. Full variable domain (remainder filled in from reference TRBV19 and TRBJ2-7): DGGITQSPKYLFRKEGQNVTLSCEQNLNHDAMYWYRQDPGQGLRLIYYSQIVNDFQKGDIAEGYSVSREKKESFPLTVTSAQKNPTAFYLCASATEAGYEQYFGPGTRLTVT.

This clone was picked up many times. CDR3 sequence reads: CASSPGGKYEQYF. CDR3 nucleotide sequence: TGTGCCAGCAGCCCAGGGGGGAAATACGAGCAGTACTTC. The genes are TRBV7-2 and TRBJ2-7; D possibly corresponds to TRBD1 (7 bases). The length of the CDR3 is 13 residues. V lost 5 bases and J lost 4, with 12 bases in between. The germline V gene has CDR1 SGHTA and CDR2 FQGNSA.

V gene TRBV2 combines with J gene TRBJ2-1, with 9 bases matching TRBD1. The CDR3 length is 17 residues. Trimming removed 2 bases from V and 0 bases from J; junction bases left unmatched: 5. Germline values: CDR1 SNHLY, CDR2 FYNNEI. In nucleotides, the CDR3 is TGTGCCAGCAGTGAAATGCGGGGACAGGGCTCCTACAATGAGCAGTTCTTC. This gives the protein CASSEMRGQGSYNEQFF.

The V call is TRBV30, the J call TRBJ1-6; the D gene is possibly TRBD1 (6 bases). Germline V gene lookup returns CDR1 GTSNPN and CDR2 SVGIG (reference sequence). The germline V and J ends were trimmed by 4 bases and 14 bases, with 15 bases remaining between them. The length of the CDR3 is 12 residues. The CDR3 sequence: CAWTEQGRTLHF. DNA of the CDR3: TGTGCCTGGACGGAACAGGGTAGGACCCTCCACTTT.

This clone turned up a few times. The chain employs TRBV5-1 and TRBJ2-1; the D is unclear. The CDR3 has 13 residues. The V end lost 4 bases, the J end lost 8 bases, and 13 bases lay between the germline ends. Germline CDR1 reads SGHRS; CDR2 reads YFSETQ. In DNA, the CDR3 is TGCGCCAGCAGCAAGGACCTCGACGATGAGCAGTTCTTC. Encoded protein: CASSKDLDDEQFF.

The genes are TRBV2 and TRBJ2-7; D call uncertain. V was shortened by 4 bases and J by 5 bases, with 15 bases between the two germline ends. The CDR3 extends over 14 amino acids. Per germline, CDR1 SNHLY and CDR2 FYNNEI. CDR3 nucleotides: TGTGCCAGCAGTGTTTTAGCCGTCGCCGACGAGCAGTACTTC. This gives the protein CASSVLAVADEQYF.

This clone was observed a handful of times. The V gene is TRBV11-2, the J gene TRBJ2-1, with 7 nucleotides matching TRBD1. This CDR3 region has 16 residues. Per the germline V gene, CDR1 is SGHAT and CDR2 is FQNNGV. The V and J ends lost 2 bases and 8 bases, in that order; junction bases with no gene match: 12. The CDR3 sequence is CASSLTTAGGKDEQFF. CDR3 nucleotides: TGTGCCAGCAGCTTAACTACGGCAGGGGGTAAAGATGAGCAGTTCTTC.

The chain has TRBV6-1 and TRBJ1-1, with D maybe TRBD1 (5 bases). V was trimmed by 7 bases and J by 1 base, leaving 10 bases between them. Germline V gene data show CDR1 as MNHNS and CDR2 as SASEGT. The CDR3 spans 13 residues. The CDR3 protein is CASIGTENTEAFF. The CDR3 nucleotides are TGTGCCAGCATCGGGACTGAGAACACTGAAGCTTTCTTT.

There are a few counts of this clone. The chain combines TRBV20-1 with TRBJ1-2; D not certain. Trimming took 6 bases from V and 3 from J, leaving 8 bases between them. Per germline, CDR1 DFQATT and CDR2 SNEGSKA (reference sequence). There are 11 residues in the CDR3. The CDR3: CSAVSHYGYTF. The CDR3 region has the DNA TGCAGTGCGGTATCTCACTATGGCTACACCTTC.

This chain joins TRBV27 and TRBJ2-7; TRBD2 aligns across 8 bases. The CDR3 runs 16 residues. Germline V lookup: CDR1 MNHEY, CDR2 SMNVEV (reference sequence). Unmatched junction bases numbered 8, after V lost 0 bases and J lost 4 bases. The CDR3 sequence: CASSLSATSAYYEQYF. The CDR3 bases are TGTGCCAGCAGTTTATCGGCGACTAGCGCCTATTACGAGCAGTACTTC.

This clone was found a few times. This chain joins TRBV10-3 and TRBJ2-3; 11 nucleotides line up with TRBD2. The CDR3 totals 17 residues. The germline gives CDR1 ENHRY, CDR2 SYGVKD. Trimming took 6 bases from V and 4 from J; bases not matched to a gene: 12. CDR3 sequence: CAISRGTSGSQADTQYF. The CDR3 nucleotides read TGTGCCATCAGCCGAGGCACTAGCGGGAGTCAGGCAGATACGCAGTATTTT.

This chain joins TRBV2 and TRBJ2-7; the D gene could be TRBD1 or TRBD2 (5 bases each). The CDR3 runs to 14 residues. CDR1 and CDR2 (germline): SNHLY, FYNNEI. The V and J ends lost 5 bases and 2 bases respectively, with 13 bases between them. CDR3: CASSPGTQAYEQYF. The CDR3 DNA follows: TGTGCCAGCAGTCCCGGGACGCAGGCCTACGAGCAGTACTTC. Variable domain in full (rest from reference TRBV2 and TRBJ2-7): EPEVTQTPSHQVTQMGQEVILRCVPISNHLYFYWYRQILGQKVEFLVSFYNNEISEKSEIFDDQFSVERPDGSNFTLKIRSTKLEDSAMYFCASSPGTQAYEQYFGPGTRLTVT.

The chain employs TRBV30 and TRBJ2-1; D possibly corresponds to TRBD1 (6 bases). CDR3 length equals 13 residues. Trimming shortened V by 0 bases and J by 10 bases, and 13 bases separated the two germline ends. The V gene's germline CDR1 is GTSNPN and CDR2 SVGIG (reference sequence). In nucleotides, the CDR3 is TGTGCCTGGAGTGTTAACCGCCAGGGGGAGCAGTTCTTC. Its protein product is CAWSVNRQGEQFF.

V is TRBV29-1 and J is TRBJ2-3; tentatively, D is TRBD1 (6 bases). The CDR3 is 14 residues long. The germline V gene encodes CDR1 SQVTM and CDR2 ANQGSEA. V shed 7 bases and J shed 0 bases, with 14 bases lying between them. In DNA form, the CDR3 reads TGCAGCGCCTCCCGGGACACTAGCACAGATACGCAGTATTTT. Translation: CSASRDTSTDTQYF.

This clone was counted a few times. The rearrangement uses TRBV7-9 and TRBJ2-1; 8 bases map to TRBD2. The germline V gene has CDR1 SEHNR and CDR2 FQNEAQ (reference sequence). The V and J ends lost 1 base and 5 bases, in that order; junction bases with no gene match: 10. This CDR3 is 17 amino acids long. This CDR3 reads CASSLGGGGPTNNEQFF. In nucleotides, the CDR3 is TGTGCCAGCAGCTTAGGTGGCGGGGGGCCGACCAACAATGAGCAGTTCTTC.

This clone was observed a handful of times. The chain is built from TRBV6-1 and TRBJ1-6; no clear D gene. Germline V CDR1 and CDR2: MNHNS, SASEGT. The CDR3 totals 15 residues. V lost 3 bases to trimming and J lost 3 bases, with 9 bases between them. This CDR3 reads CASSDRQNYNSPLHF. The CDR3 DNA sequence: TGTGCCAGCAGTGACAGACAAAACTATAATTCACCCCTCCACTTT.

V gene TRBV7-2 combines with J gene TRBJ2-7; D call uncertain. This CDR3 is built from 12 residues. Trimming left V 4 bases short and J 2 bases short, with 6 bases between. The germline CDR1 and CDR2 sequences are SGHTA and FQGNSA. The CDR3 DNA is TGTGCCAGCAGCTCTTCCCCCTACGAGCAGTACTTC. Amino acids: CASSSSPYEQYF.